These 26 T cell receptor beta chains share one sample of origin, sequenced in a study of T cells in localized non-small cell lung cancer. Using immunoSEQ multiplex PCR, the repertoire was profiled, and TCRdb retains in-frame clones only, with some absent. Of over 8,500 clones detected, around 90% appear once; the ten largest clones hold 7.5%. Source: peripheral blood, taken before any cancer treatment. These receptor sequences come from a woman aged 35 to 69 with stage I squamous cell lung carcinoma.

This sequence joins TRBV6-5 and TRBJ1-2; 10 bases match TRBD1. The junction had 6 bases not matched to a gene; V was cut back by 6 bases and J by 5 bases. Germline loops: CDR1 MNHEY, CDR2 SVGAGI. The CDR3 runs to 14 residues. The CDR3 sequence: CASRWRDRGYGYTF. The CDR3 DNA reads as TGTGCCAGCAGGTGGCGGGACAGGGGATATGGCTACACCTTC.

Here the CDR3 reads CASSLDNGPGSDGYTF. The CDR3 DNA reads TGCGCCAGCAGCTTGGATAATGGACCGGGATCGGATGGCTACACCTTC. The genes are TRBV5-1 and TRBJ1-2, with D hard to call. From germline, CDR1 is SGHRS and CDR2 YFSETQ. The CDR3 totals 16 residues. Between the trimmed V and J ends, which lost 0 bases and 6 bases, there was a span of 18 bases.

This chain joins TRBV9 and TRBJ1-1; D is ambiguous. CDR1 is SGDLS and CDR2 is YYNGEE in the germline V gene. This CDR3 region has 13 residues. Trimming removed 4 bases at V and 1 base at J, with 8 bases between. The CDR3 reads CASSQAGNTEAFF. CDR3 coding DNA: TGTGCCAGCAGCCAGGCCGGGAACACTGAAGCTTTCTTT.

The chain combines TRBV6-1 with TRBJ1-6, with D perhaps TRBD1 (5 bases). CDR3 length: 13 amino acids. Germline loops: CDR1 MNHNS, CDR2 SASEGT. With 0 bases removed from V and 18 bases from J, the gap between germline ends came to 15 bases. The CDR3 DNA reads as TGTGCCAGCAGTGAAGCGCTAGGCAGGGCGCACCACTTT. Encoded protein: CASSEALGRAHHF.

The chain has TRBV2 and TRBJ2-2; no firm D call. Germline V lookup: CDR1 SNHLY, CDR2 FYNNEI. V lost 3 bases and J 1 base, leaving 15 bases between the germline ends. The CDR3 runs 17 residues. CDR3 region: CASSDDPKRLNTGELFF. The CDR3 DNA reads TGTGCCAGCAGTGACGATCCCAAGAGACTGAACACCGGGGAGCTGTTTTTT.

V gene TRBV2 combines with J gene TRBJ2-7; the D gene is possibly TRBD2 (6 bases). Germline CDR1 SNHLY, CDR2 FYNNEI. The ends were cut back, 5 bases at V and 5 bases at J, with 16 bases in the middle. The CDR3 covers 14 residues. The CDR3 loop reads CASSPQRRGDEQYF. CDR3 coding DNA: TGTGCCAGCAGTCCCCAACGCCGCGGGGACGAGCAGTACTTC.

This chain connects TRBV5-6 to TRBJ1-2; D remains unclear. The V end was cut by 0 bases, the J end by 8 bases, with 14 bases between. The CDR3 has 14 residues. Germline loops: CDR1 SGHDT, CDR2 YYEEEE. This chain's CDR3 is CASSLGEESRGYTF. The CDR3 DNA follows: TGTGCCAGCAGCTTGGGGGAGGAATCGAGGGGCTACACCTTC.

The chain recombines TRBV9 with TRBJ2-3; TRBD2 agrees at 7 bases. The CDR3 extends over 15 amino acids. The trim removed 0 bases at V and 2 bases at J, leaving 3 bases unmatched. Germline CDR1 and CDR2: SGDLS and YYNGEE. The CDR3 spells CASSVGAGVTDTQYF. The CDR3 nucleotides read TGTGCCAGCAGCGTAGGGGCGGGGGTCACAGATACGCAGTATTTT.

This clone was counted only a few times. The chain recombines TRBV10-2 with TRBJ1-6, with 8 nucleotides matching TRBD1. Germline CDR1 reads WSHSY; CDR2 reads SAAADI. V was pared by 5 bases and J by 9 bases, with 6 bases of the junction left unmatched. The CDR3 runs 14 residues. CDR3 DNA: TGCGCCAGCAGTCCGGGACAGGTCGTTTCACCCCTCCACTTT. It specifies CASSPGQVVSPLHF.

This clone has only a few counts. This rearrangement joins TRBV2 to TRBJ2-5; no clear D. Germline V gene lookup returns CDR1 SNHLY and CDR2 FYNNEI. V lost 0 bases, J lost 5 bases, and 13 bases lay in between. The CDR3 sequence is 15 residues long. CDR3 nucleotide sequence: TGTGCCAGCAGTGAAGCGCTTCTAGTCCGGGAGACCCAGTACTTC. Its translation is CASSEALLVRETQYF.

CDR3 region: CASSQRQLEDTQYF. As DNA, the CDR3 is TGTGCCAGCAGCCAAAGACAGCTAGAGGATACGCAGTATTTT. This chain connects TRBV14 to TRBJ2-3; TRBD1 might be the D (5 bases). The V end was cut by 2 bases, the J end by 6 bases, with 12 bases between. This CDR3 comprises 14 residues. CDR1 and CDR2 from the germline V gene are SGHDN and FVKESK.

V gene TRBV19 combines with J gene TRBJ2-2; TRBD1 aligns across 8 bases. This CDR3 has 15 residues. The V segment lost 10 bases and the J segment 5 bases; nucleotides outside the gene matches: 12. The germline V gene has CDR1 LNHDA and CDR2 SQIVND (reference sequence). In DNA form, the CDR3 reads TGTGCCACAGGGGGCAGCGCCCGGGGGACCGGGGAGCTGTTTTTT. It is translated as CATGGSARGTGELFF.

This clone was seen only once. This chain uses TRBV20-1 with TRBJ1-2; D not resolved. CDR1 and CDR2 (germline): DFQATT, SNEGSKA (reference sequence). The CDR3 is 11 amino acids. V was clipped by 6 bases and J by 1 base, with 6 bases between them. CDR3 region: CSAPLNYGYTF. The CDR3 nucleotides read TGCAGTGCCCCCCTTAACTATGGCTACACCTTC.

This rearrangement joins TRBV4-1 to TRBJ2-5; 7 bases map to TRBD1. Per the germline V gene, CDR1 is MGHRA and CDR2 is YSYEKL. This CDR3 region has 16 residues. With 0 bases clipped from V and 5 bases from J, the junction kept 9 bases outside the gene matches. CDR3 loop: CASSQDGRGTYETQYF. CDR3 nucleotide sequence: TGCGCCAGCAGCCAAGATGGCAGGGGGACCTATGAGACCCAGTACTTC.

This sequence joins TRBV30 and TRBJ2-3; 7 positions match TRBD1. This CDR3 region has 16 residues. CDR1 and CDR2 from the germline V gene are GTSNPN and SVGIG (reference sequence). V lost 2 bases to trimming and J lost 4 bases; unmatched junction nucleotides: 12. The chain's CDR3 is CAWSPRGGLKSDTQYF. In DNA form, the CDR3 reads TGTGCCTGGAGTCCCCGAGGGGGCCTCAAATCAGATACGCAGTATTTT.

This clone has a single count. V and J are TRBV7-6 and TRBJ2-3; 7 nucleotides align to TRBD1. The CDR3 sequence is 16 residues long. Unmatched junction bases numbered 7, after V lost 3 bases and J lost 1 base. Germline values: CDR1 SGHVS, CDR2 FNYEAQ. In DNA, the CDR3 is TGTGCCAGCAGCTTGTTTGACAGGGTTCGCACAGATACGCAGTATTTT. The encoded protein is CASSLFDRVRTDTQYF.

V is TRBV2 and J is TRBJ1-4, with 10 bases identical to TRBD1. There are 14 residues in the CDR3. The V and J ends lost 6 bases and 7 bases, in that order; junction bases with no gene match: 5. The germline gives CDR1 SNHLY, CDR2 FYNNEI. The CDR3 DNA reads as TGTGCCAGCAGCCCGACAGGGGGCAGTGAAAAACTGTTTTTT. It is translated as CASSPTGGSEKLFF.

The V call is TRBV2, the J call TRBJ1-4, with D uncertain. The germline gives CDR1 SNHLY, CDR2 FYNNEI. V lost 2 bases and J 2 bases, leaving 9 bases between the germline ends. The CDR3 sequence is 15 residues long. The CDR3 sequence: CASSEIDGTNEKLFF. The CDR3 bases are TGTGCCAGCAGTGAAATTGACGGGACTAATGAAAAACTGTTTTTT.

The chain employs TRBV4-3 and TRBJ2-1; maybe TRBD2 (6 bases). Germline V gene lookup returns CDR1 LGHNA and CDR2 YSLEER. The V end lost 3 bases, the J end lost 8 bases, and 17 bases lay between the germline ends. The CDR3 extends over 15 amino acids. The CDR3 loop is CASSHGTQLADEQFF. The CDR3 DNA follows: TGCGCCAGCAGCCATGGGACTCAGTTGGCAGATGAGCAGTTCTTC.

The chain joins TRBV2 to TRBJ2-1, with 9 bases aligning to TRBD2. Germline V gene data show CDR1 as SNHLY and CDR2 as FYNNEI. The CDR3 has 16 amino acids. Germline trimming cut 2 bases from V and 9 bases from J; bases unmatched to any gene: 11. The CDR3 DNA follows: TGTGCCAGCAGTGAACCGACGGGACTAGCCCCCGGTGAGCAGTTCTTC. It translates to CASSEPTGLAPGEQFF.

V is TRBV30 and J is TRBJ1-2; 9 nucleotides line up with TRBD1. V dropped 7 bases and J dropped 4; count of bases not matched to a gene: 16. Germline V gene lookup returns CDR1 GTSNPN and CDR2 SVGIG (reference sequence). The CDR3 is 16 amino acids. The DNA of the CDR3 is TGTGCCTCCTTAACAGCTCCGGGACAGGGAACCTATGGCTACACCTTC. It yields the protein CASLTAPGQGTYGYTF.

The chain links TRBV5-1 to TRBJ2-1, with 8 bases matching TRBD1. Germline V gives CDR1 SGHRS, CDR2 YFSETQ. V gave up 2 bases and J gave up 10 bases; unmatched junction bases: 8. The CDR3 runs 14 residues. The CDR3 sequence is CASSFQGASDEQFF. The CDR3, as DNA: TGCGCCAGCAGCTTCCAGGGGGCATCGGACGAGCAGTTCTTC.

The chain joins TRBV19 to TRBJ1-5; 8 positions match TRBD1. The germline CDR1 and CDR2 sequences are LNHDA and SQIVND (reference sequence). This CDR3 spans 14 amino acids. The V and J ends lost 5 bases and 3 bases, in that order; junction bases with no gene match: 3. CDR3 DNA sequence: TGTGCCAGTAGTCAGGACAGGGACAATCAGCCCCAGCATTTT. Its translation is CASSQDRDNQPQHF.

This chain joins TRBV18 and TRBJ2-7; no firm D call. This CDR3 contains 14 residues. The V end lost 3 bases, the J end lost 4 bases, and 13 bases lay between the germline ends. Per the germline V gene, CDR1 is KGHSH and CDR2 is LQKENI. The CDR3 protein is CASSPSSEAYEQYF. CDR3 DNA: TGTGCCAGCTCACCTTCTTCAGAAGCTTACGAGCAGTACTTC.

This chain connects TRBV9 to TRBJ1-2; the D is unclear. V was cut by 3 bases and J by 5 bases, with 8 bases left in between. Germline loops: CDR1 SGDLS, CDR2 YYNGEE. The CDR3 sequence is 12 residues long. The CDR3 region has the DNA TGTGCCAGCAGCGACCGAGAATATGGCTACACCTTC. It yields the protein CASSDREYGYTF.

For the CDR3, the DNA is TGCGCCAGCAGATTATACGGAGACAACACAGATACGCAGTATTTT. Its protein is CASRLYGDNTDTQYF. The rearrangement joins TRBV5-1 to TRBJ2-3; D gene uncertain. There are 15 residues in the CDR3. Germline V gives CDR1 SGHRS, CDR2 YFSETQ. The V end lost 5 bases, the J end lost 2 bases, and 15 bases lay between the germline ends.